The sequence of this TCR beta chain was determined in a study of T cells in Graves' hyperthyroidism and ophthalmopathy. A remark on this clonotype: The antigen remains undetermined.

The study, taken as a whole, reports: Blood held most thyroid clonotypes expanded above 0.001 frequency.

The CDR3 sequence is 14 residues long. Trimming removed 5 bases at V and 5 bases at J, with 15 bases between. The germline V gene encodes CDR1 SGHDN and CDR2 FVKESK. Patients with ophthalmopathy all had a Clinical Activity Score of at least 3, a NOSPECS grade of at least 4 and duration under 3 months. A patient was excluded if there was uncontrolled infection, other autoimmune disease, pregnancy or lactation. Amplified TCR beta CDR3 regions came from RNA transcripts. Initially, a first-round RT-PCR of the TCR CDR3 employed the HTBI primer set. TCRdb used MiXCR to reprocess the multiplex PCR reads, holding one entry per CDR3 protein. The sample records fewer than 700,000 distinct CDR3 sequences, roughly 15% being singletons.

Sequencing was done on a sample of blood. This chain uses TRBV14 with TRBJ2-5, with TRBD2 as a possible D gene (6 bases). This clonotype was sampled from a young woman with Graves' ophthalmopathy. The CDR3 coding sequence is TGTGCCAGCAGCGAAACGGGGGTTCGGGAGACCCAGTACTTC. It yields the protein CASSETGVRETQYF.